This T cell receptor beta chain was observed in a study of blood T cell repertoires in COVID-19. Overall study context: From T cells, B-cell-depleted T cells, or PBMCs came the material, which was cDNA or gDNA.

This clone was seen a single time. The method was immunoSEQ multiplex PCR; TCRdb's version includes in-frame clones alone and lacks a portion of them. The data hold 80,000 to 95,000 clones, with around 85% observed a single time. V lost 3 bases and J lost 10; bases outside the gene matches: 5. This CDR3 is built from 13 residues. CDR1 is MNHEY, CDR2 SMNVEV, per germline (reference sequence). The clonotype originates from a woman in her seventies with acute or convalescent COVID-19. This chain connects TRBV27 to TRBJ2-1; 8 nucleotides match TRBD2. The sample was peripheral blood. The CDR3 bases are TGTGCCAGCAGTTTTACCGTAGCGGGAGAGCAGTTCTTC. As protein: CASSFTVAGEQFF.